This TCR beta chain came from a study of neurological immune-mediated disorders. General study findings and limits: The greatest degree of TCR clonal expansion was observed in HTLV-1-associated myelopathy, with the lowest in multiple sclerosis, below that of healthy controls. None of the CDR3 amino acid sequences of expanded clones were shared across subjects, and this suggested private repertoires in all groups.

CDR3 length: 15 residues. Germline trimming cut 8 bases from V and 0 bases from J; bases unmatched to any gene: 7. The germline gives CDR1 SGHAT, CDR2 FQNNGV. The cDNA was produced through 5'RACE with 10-nucleotide random UMIs. TCRdb redid the calling of the 5' RACE reads with MiXCR, one entry per CDR3 protein. The sample records roughly 48,000 distinct CDR3 sequences, about 26% being singletons. This clonotype was seen at least ten times. The antigen remains undetermined. V usage is TRBV11-2 and J usage is TRBJ2-1; 7 bases align to TRBD1. The sequencing input was PBMCs. The receptor was isolated from a woman aged 65 to 85 in good health. The CDR3 spells CASSISGGSYNEQFF. DNA for the CDR3: TGTGCCAGCTCAATTTCAGGGGGCTCCTACAATGAGCAGTTCTTC.